The text below deals with one T cell receptor (beta chain). Source study methods: Estimation of nucleated cell counts relied on the amplification of reference gene primers. Data came from immunoSEQ multiplex PCR; TCRdb stores just in-frame clones and leaves some out. V and J calls and clone size follow that table, whereas D and trimming were derived from the DNA. The table includes fewer than 150,000 clones, 86% detected once. The CDR3 length is 14 residues. V was pared by 4 bases and J by 4 bases, with 8 bases between. CDR1 is SNHLY, CDR2 FYNNEI, per germline. These data are taken from a study of blood T cell repertoires in COVID-19. The wider study: COVID-19 samples from acute and convalescent phases originated in the United States, Italy and Spain. From T cells, B-cell-depleted T cells, or PBMCs came the material, which was cDNA or gDNA.

The chain links TRBV2 to TRBJ1-6; no clear D gene. This sequence originates from a man in his 70s who had recovered from COVID-19. Sequencing was performed on peripheral blood. The DNA for the CDR3 is TGTGCCAGCAGTGCGGGTCCTTATAATTCACCCCTCCACTTT. The encoded protein is CASSAGPYNSPLHF. Variable domain in full (rest from reference TRBV2 and TRBJ1-6): EPEVTQTPSHQVTQMGQEVILRCVPISNHLYFYWYRQILGQKVEFLVSFYNNEISEKSEIFDDQFSVERPDGSNFTLKIRSTKLEDSAMYFCASSAGPYNSPLHFGNGTRLTVT.